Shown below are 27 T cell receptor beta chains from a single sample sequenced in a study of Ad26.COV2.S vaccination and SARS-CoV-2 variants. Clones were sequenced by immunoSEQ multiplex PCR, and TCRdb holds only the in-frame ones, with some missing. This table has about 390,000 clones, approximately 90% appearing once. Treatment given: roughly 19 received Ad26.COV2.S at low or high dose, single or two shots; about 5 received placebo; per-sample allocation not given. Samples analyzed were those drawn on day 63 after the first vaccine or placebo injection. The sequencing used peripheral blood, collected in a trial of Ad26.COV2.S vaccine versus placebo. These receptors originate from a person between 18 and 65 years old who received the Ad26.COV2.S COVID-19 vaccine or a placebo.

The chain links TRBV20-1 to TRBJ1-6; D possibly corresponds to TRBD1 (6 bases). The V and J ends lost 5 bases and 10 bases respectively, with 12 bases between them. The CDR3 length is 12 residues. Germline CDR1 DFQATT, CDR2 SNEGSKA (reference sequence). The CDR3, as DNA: TGCAGTGCTGGTGCAGGGGTCTCACCCCTCCACTTT. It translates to CSAGAGVSPLHF.

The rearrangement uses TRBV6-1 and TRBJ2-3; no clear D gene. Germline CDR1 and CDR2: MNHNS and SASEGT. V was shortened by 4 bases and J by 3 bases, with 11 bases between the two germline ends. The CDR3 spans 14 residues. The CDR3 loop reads CASSVAGQTDTQYF. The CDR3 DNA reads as TGTGCCAGCAGTGTAGCAGGTCAAACAGATACGCAGTATTTT.

The CDR3 bases are TGCAGCGTTGTGAGAGCCTTGAACACTGAAGCTTTCTTT. As protein: CSVVRALNTEAFF. The V call is TRBV29-1, the J call TRBJ1-1; D is unclear. Per germline, CDR1 SQVTM and CDR2 ANQGSEA. This CDR3 is 13 amino acids long. V lost 4 bases to trimming and J lost 0 bases, with 9 bases between them. The whole variable domain, filled in from reference TRBV29-1 and TRBJ1-1, reads SAVISQKPSRDICQRGTSLTIQCQVDSQVTMMFWYRQQPGQSLTLIATANQGSEATYESGFVIDKFPISRPNLTFSTLTVSNMSPEDSSIYLCSVVRALNTEAFFGQGTRLTVV.

The CDR3 DNA reads as TGTGCCAGCGGATTTCCGGGACAGGGAGGCGAGCAGTACTTC. This codes for CASGFPGQGGEQYF. The chain joins TRBV28 to TRBJ2-7; 9 bases fit TRBD1. The length of the CDR3 is 14 residues. The germline CDR1 and CDR2 sequences are MDHEN and SYDVKM. The V gene end was trimmed by 8 bases and the J gene end by 6 bases; junction bases not matched to a gene: 11.

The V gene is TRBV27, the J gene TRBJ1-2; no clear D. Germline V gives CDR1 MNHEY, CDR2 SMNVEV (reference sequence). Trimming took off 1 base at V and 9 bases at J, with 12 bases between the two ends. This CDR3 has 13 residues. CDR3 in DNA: TGTGCCAGCAGTTTATACTCTAGCGGGCGCTACACCTTC. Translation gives CASSLYSSGRYTF.

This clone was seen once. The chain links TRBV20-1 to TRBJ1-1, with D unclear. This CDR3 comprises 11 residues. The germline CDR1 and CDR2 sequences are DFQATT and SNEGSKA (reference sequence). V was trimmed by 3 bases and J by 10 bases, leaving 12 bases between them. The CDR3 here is CSASVPGGAFF. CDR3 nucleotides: TGCAGTGCTAGTGTTCCTGGCGGAGCTTTCTTT.

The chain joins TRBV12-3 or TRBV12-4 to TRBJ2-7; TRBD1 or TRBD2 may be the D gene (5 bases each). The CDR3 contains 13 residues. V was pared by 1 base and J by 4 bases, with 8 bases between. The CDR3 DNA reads TGTGCCAGCAGTTTAGTGTGGGGGTACGAGCAGTACTTC. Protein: CASSLVWGYEQYF.

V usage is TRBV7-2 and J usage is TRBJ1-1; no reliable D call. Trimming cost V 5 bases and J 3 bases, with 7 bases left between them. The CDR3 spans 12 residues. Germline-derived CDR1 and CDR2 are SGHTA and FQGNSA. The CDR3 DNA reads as TGTGCCAGCAGCCGGGTGGACACTGAAGCTTTCTTT. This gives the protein CASSRVDTEAFF. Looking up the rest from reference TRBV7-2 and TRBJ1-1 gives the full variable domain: GAGVSQSPSNKVTEKGKDVELRCDPISGHTALYWYRQSLGQGLEFLIYFQGNSAPDKSGLPSDRFSAERTGGSVSTLTIQRTQQEDSAVYLCASSRVDTEAFFGQGTRLTVV.

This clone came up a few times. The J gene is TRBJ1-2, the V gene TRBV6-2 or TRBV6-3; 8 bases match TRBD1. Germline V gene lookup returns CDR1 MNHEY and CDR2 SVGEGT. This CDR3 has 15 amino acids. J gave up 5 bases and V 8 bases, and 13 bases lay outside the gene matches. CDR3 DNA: TGTGCCAGCTGCCTCCACCGGGACAGGATATATGGCTACACCTTC. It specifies CASCLHRDRIYGYTF.

The CDR3 DNA reads TGTGCCAGCAGCCAACTCCGGGACAGCTATGGCTACACCTTC. The encoded protein is CASSQLRDSYGYTF. The chain carries TRBV3-1 (or the pseudogene TRBV3-2) and TRBJ1-2, with 7 bases lining up with TRBD1. This CDR3 has 14 residues. V lost 2 bases and J lost 4; bases outside the gene matches: 4. Germline CDR1 is LGHDT and CDR2 is YNNKEL (reference sequence).

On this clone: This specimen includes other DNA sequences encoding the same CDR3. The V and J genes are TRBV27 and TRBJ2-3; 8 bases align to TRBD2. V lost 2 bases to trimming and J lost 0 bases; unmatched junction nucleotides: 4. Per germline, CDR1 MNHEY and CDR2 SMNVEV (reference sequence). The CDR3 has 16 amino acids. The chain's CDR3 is CASSLQLAESTDTQYF. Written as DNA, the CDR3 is TGTGCCAGCAGTTTACAACTAGCGGAGAGCACAGATACGCAGTATTTT.

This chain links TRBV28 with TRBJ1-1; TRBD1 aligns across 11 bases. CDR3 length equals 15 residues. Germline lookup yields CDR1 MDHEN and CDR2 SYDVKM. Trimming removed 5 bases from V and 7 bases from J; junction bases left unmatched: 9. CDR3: CASSPVGQGANEAFF. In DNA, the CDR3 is TGTGCCAGCAGTCCTGTCGGACAGGGGGCGAATGAAGCTTTCTTT.

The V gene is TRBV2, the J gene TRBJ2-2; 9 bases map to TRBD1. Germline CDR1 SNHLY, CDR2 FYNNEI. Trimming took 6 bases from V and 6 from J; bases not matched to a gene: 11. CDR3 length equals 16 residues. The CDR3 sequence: CASSQAWTGEAGELFF. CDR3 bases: TGTGCCAGCAGCCAAGCCTGGACAGGGGAAGCCGGGGAGCTGTTTTTT.

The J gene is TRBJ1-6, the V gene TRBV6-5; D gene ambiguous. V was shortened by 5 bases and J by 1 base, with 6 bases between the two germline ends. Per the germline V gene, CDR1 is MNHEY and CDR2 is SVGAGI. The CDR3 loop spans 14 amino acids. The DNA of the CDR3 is TGTGCCAGCAGTCCAGAATCCTATAATTCACCCCTCCACTTT. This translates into CASSPESYNSPLHF.

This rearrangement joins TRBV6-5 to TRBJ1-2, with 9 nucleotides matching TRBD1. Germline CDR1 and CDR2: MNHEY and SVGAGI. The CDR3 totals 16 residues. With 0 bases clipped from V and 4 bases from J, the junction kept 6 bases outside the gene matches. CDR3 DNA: TGTGCCAGCAGTTACTCAGCCGGGACAGGGCCCTATGGCTACACCTTC. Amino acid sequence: CASSYSAGTGPYGYTF.

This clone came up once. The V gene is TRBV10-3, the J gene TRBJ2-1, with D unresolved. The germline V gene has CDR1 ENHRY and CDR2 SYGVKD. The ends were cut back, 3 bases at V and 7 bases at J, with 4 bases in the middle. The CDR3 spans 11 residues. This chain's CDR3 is CAISDGNEQFF. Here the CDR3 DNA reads TGTGCCATCAGTGATGGGAATGAGCAGTTCTTC.

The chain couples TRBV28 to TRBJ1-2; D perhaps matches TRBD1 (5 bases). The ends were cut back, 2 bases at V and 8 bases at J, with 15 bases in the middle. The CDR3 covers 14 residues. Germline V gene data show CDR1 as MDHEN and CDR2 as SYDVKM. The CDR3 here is CASSLPGPPSGYTF. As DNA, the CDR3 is TGTGCCAGCAGTTTACCGGGACCCCCCTCCGGCTACACCTTC.

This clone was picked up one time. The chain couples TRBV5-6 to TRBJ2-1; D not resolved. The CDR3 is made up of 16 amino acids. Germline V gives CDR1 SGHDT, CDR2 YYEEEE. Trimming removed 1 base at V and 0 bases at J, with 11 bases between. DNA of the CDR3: TGTGCCAGCAGCTTGCGTACTTCTAGCTCCTACAATGAGCAGTTCTTC. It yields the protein CASSLRTSSSYNEQFF.

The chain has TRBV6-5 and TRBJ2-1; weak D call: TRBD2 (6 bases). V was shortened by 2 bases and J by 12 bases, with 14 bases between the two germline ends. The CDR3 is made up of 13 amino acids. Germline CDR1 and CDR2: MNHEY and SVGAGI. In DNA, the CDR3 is TGTGCCAGCAGTTACGCGGGGACTTCGGGGCAGTTCTTC. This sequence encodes CASSYAGTSGQFF.

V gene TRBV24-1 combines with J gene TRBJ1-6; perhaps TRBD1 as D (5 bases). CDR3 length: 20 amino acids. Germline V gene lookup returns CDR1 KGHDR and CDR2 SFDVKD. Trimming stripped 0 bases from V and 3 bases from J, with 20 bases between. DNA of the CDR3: TGTGCCACCAGTGATTTGGATAGACAGCGAACCACCCGCTATAATTCACCCCTCCACTTT. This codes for CATSDLDRQRTTRYNSPLHF.

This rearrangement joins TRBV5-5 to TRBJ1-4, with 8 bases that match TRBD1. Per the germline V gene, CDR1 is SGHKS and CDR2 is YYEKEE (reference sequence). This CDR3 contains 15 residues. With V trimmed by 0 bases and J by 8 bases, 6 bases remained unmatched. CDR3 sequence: CASSLVQGAMEKLFF. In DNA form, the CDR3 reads TGTGCCAGCAGCTTGGTGCAGGGGGCGATGGAAAAACTGTTTTTT. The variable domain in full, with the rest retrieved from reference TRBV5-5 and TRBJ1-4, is DAGVTQSPTHLIKTRGQQVTLRCSPISGHKSVSWYQQVLGQGPQFIFQYYEKEERGRGNFPDRFSARQFPNYSSELNVNALLLGDSALYLCASSLVQGAMEKLFFGSGTQLSVL.

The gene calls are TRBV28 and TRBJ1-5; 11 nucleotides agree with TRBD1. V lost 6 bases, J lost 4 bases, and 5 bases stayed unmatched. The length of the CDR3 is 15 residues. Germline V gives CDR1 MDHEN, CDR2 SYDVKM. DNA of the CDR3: TGTGCCAGCAGCCCGGGGACAGGGGGAAATCAGCCCCAGCATTTT. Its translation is CASSPGTGGNQPQHF.

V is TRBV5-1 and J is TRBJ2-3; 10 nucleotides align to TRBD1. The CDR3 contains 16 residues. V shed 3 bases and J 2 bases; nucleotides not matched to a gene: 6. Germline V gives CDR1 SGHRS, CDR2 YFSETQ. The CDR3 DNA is TGCGCCAGCAGCTCATCCGGGACAGGGGCCACAGATACGCAGTATTTT. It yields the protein CASSSSGTGATDTQYF.

CDR3 in amino acids: CASSNKPPGTGRLEQYF. The CDR3 nucleotides are TGTGCCAGCAGTAATAAACCTCCTGGGACAGGCAGACTGGAGCAGTACTTC. The rearrangement links TRBV5-5 to TRBJ2-7; 8 bases are a match to TRBD1. The CDR3 sequence is 17 residues long. J was trimmed by 7 bases and V by 5 bases; bases with no gene match: 20. Germline assignment: CDR1 SGHKS and CDR2 YYEKEE (reference sequence).

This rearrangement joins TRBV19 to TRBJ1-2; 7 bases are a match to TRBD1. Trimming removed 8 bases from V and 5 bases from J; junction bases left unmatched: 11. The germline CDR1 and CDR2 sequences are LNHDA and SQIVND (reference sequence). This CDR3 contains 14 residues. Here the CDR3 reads CASSRRDRDYGYTF. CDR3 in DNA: TGTGCCAGTTCACGACGAGACAGGGATTATGGCTACACCTTC.

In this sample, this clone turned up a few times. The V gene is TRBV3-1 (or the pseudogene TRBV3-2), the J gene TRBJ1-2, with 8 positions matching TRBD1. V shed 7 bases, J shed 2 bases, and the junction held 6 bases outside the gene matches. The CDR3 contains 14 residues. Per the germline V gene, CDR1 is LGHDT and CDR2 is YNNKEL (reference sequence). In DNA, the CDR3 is TGTGCCAGCAACATCAGGGGGCGAAACTATGGCTACACCTTC. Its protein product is CASNIRGRNYGYTF.

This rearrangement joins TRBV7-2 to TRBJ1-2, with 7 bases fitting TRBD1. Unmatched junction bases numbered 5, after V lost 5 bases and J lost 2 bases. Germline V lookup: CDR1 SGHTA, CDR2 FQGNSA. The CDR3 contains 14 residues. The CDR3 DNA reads TGTGCCAGCAGCCCGGGACAGAACAACTATGGCTACACCTTC. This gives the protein CASSPGQNNYGYTF.